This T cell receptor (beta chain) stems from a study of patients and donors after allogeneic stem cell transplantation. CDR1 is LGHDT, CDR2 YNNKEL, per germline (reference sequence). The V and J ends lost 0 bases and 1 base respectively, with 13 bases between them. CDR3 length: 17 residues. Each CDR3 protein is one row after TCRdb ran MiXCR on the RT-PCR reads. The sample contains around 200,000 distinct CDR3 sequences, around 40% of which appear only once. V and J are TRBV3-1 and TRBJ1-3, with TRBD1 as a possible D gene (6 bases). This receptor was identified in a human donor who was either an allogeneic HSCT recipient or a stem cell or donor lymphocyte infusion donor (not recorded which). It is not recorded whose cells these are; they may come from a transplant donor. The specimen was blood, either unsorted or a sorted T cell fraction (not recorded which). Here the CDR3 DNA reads TGTGCCAGCAGCCAAGAACCCGCGGACAGATCTGGAAACACCATATATTTT. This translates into CASSQEPADRSGNTIYF.